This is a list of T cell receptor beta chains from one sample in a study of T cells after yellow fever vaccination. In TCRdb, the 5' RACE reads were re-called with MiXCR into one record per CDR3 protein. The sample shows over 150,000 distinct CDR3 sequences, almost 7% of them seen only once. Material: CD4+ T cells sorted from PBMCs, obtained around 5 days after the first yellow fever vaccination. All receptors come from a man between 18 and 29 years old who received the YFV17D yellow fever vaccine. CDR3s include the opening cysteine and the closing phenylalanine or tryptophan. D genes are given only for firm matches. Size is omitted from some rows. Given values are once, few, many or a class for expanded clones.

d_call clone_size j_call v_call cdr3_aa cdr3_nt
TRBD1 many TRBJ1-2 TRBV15 CATSARQGLWGYTF TGTGCCACCAGCGCCCGACAGGGCCTGTGGGGCTACACCTTC
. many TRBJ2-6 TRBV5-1 CASSLFEDSGANVLTF TGCGCCAGCAGCTTATTTGAGGACTCTGGGGCCAACGTCCTGACTTTC
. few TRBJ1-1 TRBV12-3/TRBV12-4 CASSLLRSGTEAFF TGTGCCAGCAGTTTGCTCCGAAGTGGGACTGAAGCTTTCTTT
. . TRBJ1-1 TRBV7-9 CASSRRVGEAFF TGTGCCAGCAGCCGCAGGGTAGGTGAAGCTTTCTTT
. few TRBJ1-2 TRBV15 CATSRDQAGAKGYTF TGTGCCACCAGCAGAGACCAAGCGGGGGCGAAGGGCTACACCTTC
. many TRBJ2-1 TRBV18 CATSRSTYNEQFF TGTGCCACCTCAAGGAGTACCTACAATGAGCAGTTCTTC
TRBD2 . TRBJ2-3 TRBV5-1 CASSFGGGDTDTQYF TGCGCCAGCAGCTTTGGCGGGGGGGACACAGATACGCAGTATTTT
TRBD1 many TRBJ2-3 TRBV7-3 CASSLGQATDTQYF TGTGCCAGCAGCTTAGGACAGGCCACAGATACGCAGTATTTT
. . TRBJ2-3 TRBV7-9 CASRLDSTDTQYF TGTGCCAGCAGATTGGACAGCACAGATACGCAGTATTTT
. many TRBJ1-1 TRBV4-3 CASSPARATEAFF TGCGCCAGCAGCCCAGCTAGGGCCACTGAAGCTTTCTTT
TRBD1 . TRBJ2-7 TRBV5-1 CASSFGQGDPDEQYF TGCGCCAGCAGCTTTGGACAGGGGGACCCGGACGAGCAGTACTTC
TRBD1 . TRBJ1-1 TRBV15 CATSKGQGAFF TGTGCCACCAGCAAAGGACAGGGAGCTTTCTTT
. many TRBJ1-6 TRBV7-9 CASSFAQGGSPLHF TGTGCCAGCAGCTTTGCGCAGGGAGGGTCACCCCTCCACTTT
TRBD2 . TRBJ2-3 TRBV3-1 CASSQPSGGDPDTQYF TGTGCCAGCAGCCAGCCTAGCGGGGGGGACCCAGATACGCAGTATTTT
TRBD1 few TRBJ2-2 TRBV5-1 CASSLGDRAGELFF TGCGCCAGCAGCTTGGGAGACAGGGCCGGGGAGCTGTTTTTT
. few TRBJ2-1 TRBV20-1 CSARPDWPPLNEQFF TGCAGTGCTAGGCCCGACTGGCCGCCTCTCAATGAGCAGTTCTTC